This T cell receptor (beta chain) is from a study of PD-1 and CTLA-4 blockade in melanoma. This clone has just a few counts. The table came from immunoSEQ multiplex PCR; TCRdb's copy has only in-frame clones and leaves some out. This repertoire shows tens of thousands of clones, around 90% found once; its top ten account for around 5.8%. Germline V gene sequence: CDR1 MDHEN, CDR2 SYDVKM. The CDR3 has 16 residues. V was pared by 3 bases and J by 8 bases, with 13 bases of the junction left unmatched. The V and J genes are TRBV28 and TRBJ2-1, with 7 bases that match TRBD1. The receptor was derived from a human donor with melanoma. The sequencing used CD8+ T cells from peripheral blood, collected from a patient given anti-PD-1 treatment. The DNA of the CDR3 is TGTGCCAGCAGTTTGAGAATAAGGGGGCGGATCGATGAGCAGTTCTTC. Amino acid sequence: CASSLRIRGRIDEQFF.